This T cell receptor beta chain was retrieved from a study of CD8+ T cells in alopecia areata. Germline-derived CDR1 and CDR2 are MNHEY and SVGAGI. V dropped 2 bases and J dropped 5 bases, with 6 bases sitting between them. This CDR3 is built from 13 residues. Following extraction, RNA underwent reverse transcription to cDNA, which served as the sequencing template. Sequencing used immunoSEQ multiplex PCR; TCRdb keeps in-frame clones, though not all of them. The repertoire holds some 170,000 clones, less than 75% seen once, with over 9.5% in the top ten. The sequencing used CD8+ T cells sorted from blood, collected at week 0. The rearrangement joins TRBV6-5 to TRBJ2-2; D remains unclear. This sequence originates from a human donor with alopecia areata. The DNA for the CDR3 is TGTGCCAGCAGTTACGCTCCGACCGGGGAGCTGTTTTTT. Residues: CASSYAPTGELFF.